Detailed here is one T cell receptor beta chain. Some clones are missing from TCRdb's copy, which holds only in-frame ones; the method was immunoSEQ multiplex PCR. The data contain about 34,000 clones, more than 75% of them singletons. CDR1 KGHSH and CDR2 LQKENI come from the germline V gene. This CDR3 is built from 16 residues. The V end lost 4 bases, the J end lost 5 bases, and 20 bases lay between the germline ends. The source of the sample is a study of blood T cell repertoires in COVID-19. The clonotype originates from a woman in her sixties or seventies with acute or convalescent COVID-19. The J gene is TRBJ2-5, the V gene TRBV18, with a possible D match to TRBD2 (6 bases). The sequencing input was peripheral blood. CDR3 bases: TGTGCCAGCTCACGGACTACCGGGACCACGTCGGAGACCCAGTACTTC. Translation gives CASSRTTGTTSETQYF.